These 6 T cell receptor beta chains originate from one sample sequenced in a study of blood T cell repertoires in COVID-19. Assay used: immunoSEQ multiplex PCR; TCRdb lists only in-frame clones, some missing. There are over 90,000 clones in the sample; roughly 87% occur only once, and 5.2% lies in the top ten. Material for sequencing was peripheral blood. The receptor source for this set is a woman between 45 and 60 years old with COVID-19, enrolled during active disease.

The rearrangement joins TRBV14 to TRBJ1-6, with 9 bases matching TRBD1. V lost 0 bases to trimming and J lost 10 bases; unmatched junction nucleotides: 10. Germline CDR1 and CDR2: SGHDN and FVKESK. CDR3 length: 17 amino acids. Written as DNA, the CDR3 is TGTGCCAGCAGCCAAGATGCCCCACAGGGGGCTTGGTCACCCCTCCACTTT. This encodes CASSQDAPQGAWSPLHF.

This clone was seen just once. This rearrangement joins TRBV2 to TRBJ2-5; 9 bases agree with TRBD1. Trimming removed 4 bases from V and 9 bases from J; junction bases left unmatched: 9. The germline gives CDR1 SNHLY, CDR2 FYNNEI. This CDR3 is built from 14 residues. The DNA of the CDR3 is TGTGCCAGCAGTGCAAACAGGGGGCCCGAGTCCCAGTACTTC. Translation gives CASSANRGPESQYF.

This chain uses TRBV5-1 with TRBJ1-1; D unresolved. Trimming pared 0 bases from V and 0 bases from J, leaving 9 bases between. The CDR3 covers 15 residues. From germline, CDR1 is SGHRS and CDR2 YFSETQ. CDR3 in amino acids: CASSLAGNLNTEAFF. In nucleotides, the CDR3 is TGCGCCAGCAGCTTGGCGGGGAACCTGAACACTGAAGCTTTCTTT. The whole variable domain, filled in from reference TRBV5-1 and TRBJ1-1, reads KAGVTQTPRYLIKTRGQQVTLSCSPISGHRSVSWYQQTPGQGLQFLFEYFSETQRNKGNFPGRFSGRQFSNSRSEMNVSTLELGDSALYLCASSLAGNLNTEAFFGQGTRLTVV.

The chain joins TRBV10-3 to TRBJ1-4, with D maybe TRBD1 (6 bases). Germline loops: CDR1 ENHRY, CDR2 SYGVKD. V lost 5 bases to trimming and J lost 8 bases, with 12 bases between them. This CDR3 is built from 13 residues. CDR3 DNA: TGTGCCATCAGTACAGGGTCGGAGGAAAAACTGTTTTTT. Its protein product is CAISTGSEEKLFF.

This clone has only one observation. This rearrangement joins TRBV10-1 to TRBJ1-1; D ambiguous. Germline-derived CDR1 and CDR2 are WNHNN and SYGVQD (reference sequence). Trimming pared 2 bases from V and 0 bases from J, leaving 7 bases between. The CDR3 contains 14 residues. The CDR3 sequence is CASSEHGMNTEAFF. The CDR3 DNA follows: TGCGCCAGCAGTGAGCACGGGATGAACACTGAAGCTTTCTTT.

The CDR3 coding sequence is TGTGCCATAGAGTCCGGGACTAGCGGGGTCACAGATACGCAGTATTTT. Its protein product is CAIESGTSGVTDTQYF. The chain has TRBV10-3 and TRBJ2-3; TRBD2 aligns across 13 bases. The CDR3 has 16 residues. Germline values: CDR1 ENHRY, CDR2 SYGVKD. Trimming at V came to 9 bases and at J to 2 bases, leaving 8 bases not matched to a gene.